This TCR beta chain was sequenced during a study of blood T cell repertoires in COVID-19. Study background: Spain, Italy and the United States supplied samples that represented acute and convalescent COVID-19.

About this clone itself: This specimen includes other DNA sequences encoding the same CDR3.

The CDR3 runs 14 residues. The germline V gene encodes CDR1 LNHDA and CDR2 SQIVND (reference sequence). J lost 0 bases, V lost 4 bases, and 0 bases had no gene match. Repertoires were generated with immunoSEQ multiplex PCR, while TCRdb's copy carries only in-frame clones and drops some. The sample shows roughly 200,000 clones, about four fifths of them seen only once. The clonotype comes from a man aged 55 to 70 with acute or convalescent COVID-19. The rearrangement uses TRBV19 and TRBJ1-2; 9 bases agree with TRBD1. The sequencing sample was made of peripheral blood. Here the CDR3 DNA reads TGTGCCAGTAGTAGGACAGGGGCTAACTATGGCTACACCTTC. This gives the protein CASSRTGANYGYTF.